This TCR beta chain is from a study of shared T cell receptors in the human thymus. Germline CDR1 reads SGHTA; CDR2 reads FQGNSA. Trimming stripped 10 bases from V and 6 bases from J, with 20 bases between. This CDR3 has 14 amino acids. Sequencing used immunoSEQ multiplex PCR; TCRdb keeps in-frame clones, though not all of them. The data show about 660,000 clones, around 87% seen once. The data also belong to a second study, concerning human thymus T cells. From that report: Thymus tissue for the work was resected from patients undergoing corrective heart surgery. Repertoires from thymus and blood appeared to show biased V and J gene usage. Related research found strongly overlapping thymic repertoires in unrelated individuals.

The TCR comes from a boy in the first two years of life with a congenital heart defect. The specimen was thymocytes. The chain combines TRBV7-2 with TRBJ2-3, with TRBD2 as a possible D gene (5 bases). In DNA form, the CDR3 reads TGTGCCACCGCCTTTAGTGGACTTAGGGATACGCAGTATTTT. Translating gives CATAFSGLRDTQYF.